This is a list of T cell receptor beta chains from one sample in a study of long-term antiretroviral therapy in people with HIV. Clones were sequenced by immunoSEQ multiplex PCR, and TCRdb holds only the in-frame ones, with some missing. This sample has tens of thousands of clones; almost 85% occur once, and the top ten carry approximately 6.1%. The sequences come from unsorted PBMCs, collected 0.6 years after starting antiretroviral therapy. The receptors shown here come from a man between 18 and 35 years old with HIV. The conserved cysteine and the conserved F or W are not part of the CDR3 here.

J,V,CDR3
TRBJ2-1,TRBV5-1,ASSLGVVAGGGNEQF
TRBJ1-2,TRBV6-6,ASSRTGPGGDYT
TRBJ2-1,TRBV4-3,ASSPQNVLGEQF
TRBJ2-1,TRBV25-1,ASSPGRVQF
TRBJ2-2,TRBV6-6,ARRLSGGELF
TRBJ1-5,TRBV6-5,ASSYDSNQPQH
TRBJ2-2,TRBV5-1,ASSLFERGLDTGELF
TRBJ2-5,TRBV5-4,ASSLPTGTETQY
TRBJ1-2,TRBV7-9,ASSLALEGSNYGYT
TRBJ2-3,TRBV7-9,ASSSWDLSTDTQY
TRBJ2-2,TRBV5-1,ASSLELAGHTGELF
TRBJ2-1,TRBV19,ASRGGQWHEQF
TRBJ1-5,TRBV18,ASSSQGAGQPQH
TRBJ1-4,TRBV4-1,ASSQGQFNEKLF
TRBJ2-7,TRBV15,ATSRDPGYEQY
TRBJ2-7,TRBV30,AWSPGSYEQY
TRBJ2-7,TRBV27,ASSLVAGGYEQY
TRBJ2-3,TRBV2,ASRKRWLAGGPSTDTQY
TRBJ2-7,TRBV28,ASSLTGPYEQY